This TCR beta chain was observed in a study of T-cell reconstitution after alpha-beta-depleted transplantation in children. Losses at the gene ends were 0 bases for V and 7 bases for J; bases not matched to a gene: 11. The CDR3 has 16 residues. Germline CDR1 is LNHNV and CDR2 is YYDKDF (reference sequence). This sample's TCRbeta library carried unique molecular identifier barcodes. Each CDR3 protein gets one entry after TCRdb re-called the PCR reads with MiXCR. The top ten hold about 4.8% of the sample, which has a few hundred thousand distinct CDR3 sequences, approximately 24% seen once. This chain uses TRBV15 with TRBJ1-2; 7 positions agree with TRBD1. The specimen comprised PBMCs, mostly from graft donor cells, sampled 360 days after TCRalphabeta/CD19-depleted stem cell transplant. The receptor's source is a female patient aged 2 to 10 who had a stem cell transplant for congenital amegakaryocytic thrombocytopenia, so the T cells may come from the graft donor. CDR3: CATSRDTTGFVGGYTF. The CDR3 region has the DNA TGTGCCACCAGCAGAGATACGACAGGGTTTGTTGGTGGCTACACCTTC.